The clone carrying this T cell receptor beta chain occurred many times. The antigen is unknown. The data were taken from a study of T-cell reconstitution after alpha-beta-depleted transplantation in children. Whole-study findings and limits: Surviving recipient T cells and intrathymic progenitors accounted for some patients' high TCRbeta diversity at day 60. The main origin of T-cell counts and diversity one year after transplant was newly produced T cells. Reportedly, alpha-beta T cells present about two months post-transplant originated from several hundred expanded clones of graft origin.

CDR1 is MDHEN and CDR2 is SYDVKM in the germline V gene. V lost 1 base, J lost 0 bases, and 7 bases lay in between. This CDR3 spans 16 amino acids. Unique molecular identifiers were incorporated into the prepared TCRbeta library. Via MiXCR, TCRdb re-called the PCR reads, giving one row per CDR3 protein. In the table there are fewer than 550,000 distinct CDR3 sequences, about an eighth of which are singletons. The TCR comes from a female patient aged 2-9 years who had a stem cell transplant for aplastic anemia, so the T cells may come from the graft donor. This material consisted of PBMCs, mostly from graft donor cells, taken 180 days after TCRalphabeta/CD19-depleted stem cell transplant. The chain joins TRBV28 to TRBJ2-6; D is undetermined. The CDR3 here is CASSLSADSGANVLTF. The DNA for the CDR3 is TGTGCCAGCAGTTTATCGGCCGACTCTGGGGCCAACGTCCTGACTTTC.